This T cell receptor (beta chain) originates from a study of blood T cell repertoires in COVID-19. Across the study: Sites across the United States, Italy and Spain contributed samples from acute and convalescent COVID-19.

This clone occurred once. This CDR3 region has 13 residues. V lost 5 bases and J lost 6, with 11 bases in between. CDR1 SGHKS and CDR2 YYEKEE come from the germline V gene (reference sequence). Produced via immunoSEQ multiplex PCR; TCRdb's table is partial and in-frame only. Found here are 250,000 to 350,000 clones, 70% to 90% of them singletons; the top ten hold about 6%. Specimen: PBMCs or T cells enriched from blood (not recorded which). The receptor was derived from a woman in her 30s who had recovered from COVID-19. This chain uses TRBV5-5 with TRBJ2-2, with D maybe TRBD1 (5 bases). This CDR3 is CASRFRDAGELFF. The CDR3 coding sequence is TGTGCCAGCAGATTCAGGGATGCCGGGGAGCTGTTTTTT.